The source of this T cell receptor beta chain is a study of cytomegalovirus exposure and HLA in healthy donors. The study, taken as a whole, reports: The study found most TCR sequences rare, yet found some public TCRs in many donors. The study labeled fewer than 200 TCR beta chains cytomegalovirus-associated.

On this clone: Its specificity is unknown.

The CDR3 is made up of 14 amino acids. Trimming cost V 5 bases and J 4 bases; bases outside gene matches: 8. CDR1 and CDR2 from the germline V gene are SGHNT and YENEEA. While the first cohort had some 700 subjects, the donors belonged to the separate validation cohort of over a hundred subjects. Clones were sequenced by immunoSEQ multiplex PCR, and TCRdb holds only the in-frame ones, with some missing. The sample contains more than 140,000 clones, about 89% of which appear only once. Material: PBMCs. This clonotype was obtained from a woman aged 18-29 years in good health and CMV-seropositive. V usage is TRBV11-3 and J usage is TRBJ2-7; 7 bases agree with TRBD1. CDR3 nucleotides: TGTGCCAGCAGCACCCGGGACAGAAGATACGAGCAGTACTTC. This translates into CASSTRDRRYEQYF.